These T cell receptor beta chains were read from a single sample in a study of identical twins. TCRdb re-called the 5' RACE reads with MiXCR, one entry per CDR3 protein. Of fewer than 550,000 distinct CDR3 sequences listed, around 15% are singletons. Another study also made use of these data, one on yellow fever vaccine responses in identical twins.

Sequencing was performed on CD4+ T cells sorted from blood. The source of these receptors is a woman aged 18-29 years in good health. The CDR3 runs from the conserved cysteine through the conserved F or W. Fields, in order: J gene, D gene, clone size, CDR3 length, V gene, CDR3 protein, CDR3 DNA. The D gene is left open where the match is weak. Only some rows state a clone size, as once, few, many or a class for expanded clones.

TRBJ2-3,.,.,12,TRBV5-5,CASRAGEGTQYF,TGTGCCAGTCGCGCTGGCGAGGGCACGCAGTATTTT
TRBJ2-7,.,few,13,TRBV29-1,CSVEKTSSREQYF,TGCAGCGTTGAAAAAACTTCTTCAAGAGAGCAGTACTTC
TRBJ2-5,TRBD2,few,15,TRBV4-2,CASSQAKRDEETQYF,TGTGCCAGCAGCCAAGCCAAGCGGGATGAAGAGACCCAGTACTTC
TRBJ2-7,TRBD1,.,15,TRBV2,CASSATGASSYEQYF,TGTGCCAGCAGCGCTACAGGGGCGAGCTCCTACGAGCAGTACTTC
TRBJ2-3,.,few,15,TRBV9,CASSVQGRGTDTQYF,TGTGCCAGCAGCGTACAGGGCAGGGGCACAGATACGCAGTATTTT
TRBJ2-7,.,few,13,TRBV5-1,CASSLIPQYEQYF,TGCGCCAGCAGCCTCATCCCACAATACGAGCAGTACTTC
TRBJ2-1,.,many,14,TRBV6-2/TRBV6-3,CASTRANSYNEQFF,TGTGCCAGCACGCGGGCCAACTCCTACAATGAGCAGTTCTTC
TRBJ2-1,TRBD2,few,14,TRBV20-1,CSADSGRAVNEQFF,TGCAGTGCTGATAGCGGGAGGGCCGTCAATGAGCAGTTCTTC
TRBJ2-1,TRBD2,.,13,TRBV20-1,CSARKPAGNEQFF,TGCAGTGCTAGGAAACCAGCGGGAAATGAGCAGTTCTTC
TRBJ2-2,TRBD1,few,15,TRBV2,CASKTGGLNTGELFF,TGTGCCAGCAAAACAGGGGGCCTGAACACCGGGGAGCTGTTTTTT
TRBJ2-7,.,once,14,TRBV7-8,CASSPTGVPYEQYF,TGTGCCAGCAGCCCCACGGGGGTCCCCTACGAGCAGTACTTC
TRBJ2-7,TRBD2,many,13,TRBV5-1,CASSSSGSYEQYF,TGCGCCAGCAGCTCTAGCGGTTCCTACGAGCAGTACTTC
TRBJ2-3,.,many,16,TRBV10-3,CAISESKGMRTDTQYF,TGTGCCATCAGTGAGTCGAAAGGAATGCGCACAGATACGCAGTATTTT
TRBJ2-3,TRBD2,.,16,TRBV7-2,CASSRLAGVMTDTQYF,TGTGCCAGCAGCCGTCTAGCGGGAGTTATGACAGATACGCAGTATTTT
TRBJ1-4,TRBD1,many,12,TRBV29-1,CSVESQGGKLFF,TGCAGCGTTGAATCTCAGGGGGGAAAACTGTTTTTT
TRBJ1-2,TRBD1,.,15,TRBV2,CASSEVTGAAHGYTF,TGTGCCAGCAGTGAAGTTACAGGGGCCGCACATGGCTACACCTTC
TRBJ2-3,.,many,12,TRBV10-3,CASRLEGNTQYF,TGTGCCTCACGGTTGGAGGGGAATACGCAGTATTTT
TRBJ2-1,TRBD2,.,16,TRBV28,CASNGIGRISYNEQFF,TGTGCCAGCAACGGTATCGGGAGGATATCCTACAATGAGCAGTTCTTC
TRBJ2-2,.,many,14,TRBV29-1,CSVQREPGIGELFF,TGCAGCGTCCAAAGGGAGCCGGGTATCGGGGAGCTGTTTTTT
TRBJ2-3,TRBD2,.,14,TRBV29-1,CSVADLADIYTQYF,TGCAGCGTGGCCGACCTAGCGGACATTTATACGCAGTATTTT
TRBJ2-1,.,.,15,TRBV12-3/TRBV12-4,CASSPGRLYYNEQFF,TGTGCCAGCAGTCCGGGACGCCTGTACTACAATGAGCAGTTCTTC
TRBJ2-1,.,few,12,TRBV20-1,CSARERGTEQFF,TGCAGTGCTAGAGAGAGGGGGACTGAGCAGTTCTTC
TRBJ2-2,.,.,15,TRBV4-1,CASSQVSGAPGELFF,TGCGCCAGCAGCCAAGTGTCAGGGGCCCCCGGGGAGCTGTTTTTT
TRBJ1-4,.,.,14,TRBV7-9,CASSQGSDREKLFF,TGTGCCAGCAGTCAGGGCTCTGATCGCGAAAAACTGTTTTTT
TRBJ2-1,.,.,12,TRBV11-3,CASSHRSNEQFF,TGTGCCAGCAGTCACAGGTCCAATGAGCAGTTCTTC
TRBJ2-4,TRBD2,.,20,TRBV11-2,CASSRGLAGGLSLAKNIQYF,TGTGCCAGCAGCCGAGGACTAGCGGGGGGCCTTTCTTTAGCCAAAAACATTCAGTACTTC
TRBJ2-1,.,.,16,TRBV5-1,CASGQDSLSSYNEQFF,TGCGCCAGCGGCCAGGACAGCCTTAGCTCCTACAATGAGCAGTTCTTC
TRBJ2-3,.,many,13,TRBV29-1,CSVDYGGTDTQYF,TGCAGCGTTGATTATGGGGGCACAGATACGCAGTATTTT
TRBJ1-6,.,few,16,TRBV6-1,CASSEETGASSSPLHF,TGTGCCAGCAGTGAAGAGACCGGTGCTTCGAGTTCACCCCTCCACTTT
TRBJ2-1,TRBD2,.,11,TRBV19,CASSTSGNQLF,TGTGCCAGTAGTACAAGCGGGAATCAGCTCTTC
TRBJ1-4,TRBD1,.,13,TRBV20-1,CSVRTGGNEKLFF,TGCAGTGTAAGGACAGGGGGCAATGAAAAACTGTTTTTT
TRBJ2-5,TRBD2,few,17,TRBV5-1,CASSLDNSAGGPKTQYF,TGCGCCAGCAGCTTGGATAATTCGGCGGGGGGGCCAAAGACCCAGTACTTC
TRBJ1-5,.,.,11,TRBV12-3/TRBV12-4,CASSDRSAQHF,TGTGCCAGCAGTGACAGGTCGGCCCAGCATTTT
TRBJ1-5,TRBD1,few,17,TRBV7-2,CASSSSGTGISNQPQHF,TGTGCCAGCAGCTCTTCCGGGACAGGGATTTCCAATCAGCCCCAGCATTTT
TRBJ2-1,TRBD2,many,18,TRBV5-1,CASSLVSPRLAGGREQFF,TGCGCCAGCAGCTTGGTTTCTCCTCGACTAGCGGGAGGTAGGGAGCAGTTCTTC
TRBJ2-1,TRBD2,.,14,TRBV24-1,CATSDPGLGHEQFF,TGTGCCACCAGTGATCCTGGACTAGGGCATGAGCAGTTCTTC
TRBJ2-5,.,.,13,TRBV7-2,CASSLAPGETQYF,TGTGCCAGCAGCTTAGCCCCGGGGGAGACCCAGTACTTC
TRBJ2-3,TRBD1,.,13,TRBV24-1,CATSDYRGDTQYF,TGTGCCACCAGTGACTACAGGGGAGATACGCAGTATTTT
TRBJ2-5,.,few,16,TRBV7-9,CASRYSSRGRSETQYF,TGTGCCAGCAGATATAGTTCCCGGGGGCGATCGGAGACCCAGTACTTC
TRBJ2-3,TRBD2,.,21,TRBV11-1,CASSLETGGRASTISTDTQYF,TGTGCCAGCAGCTTAGAGACGGGCGGGAGGGCCTCTACCATTAGCACAGATACGCAGTATTTT
TRBJ2-3,.,many,16,TRBV9,CASSSWGASGTDTQYF,TGTGCCAGCAGCTCGTGGGGGGCTAGCGGCACAGATACGCAGTATTTT
TRBJ2-5,.,.,14,TRBV18,CASSPRASVETQYF,TGTGCCAGCTCACCACGGGCTAGCGTAGAGACCCAGTACTTC
TRBJ2-7,TRBD1,many,13,TRBV15,CATSSLTGYEQYF,TGTGCCACCAGCAGTCTGACAGGGTACGAGCAGTACTTC
TRBJ2-2,.,.,15,TRBV5-1,CASSQGLGSTGELFF,TGCGCCAGCAGCCAAGGGCTGGGAAGCACCGGGGAGCTGTTTTTT
TRBJ2-1,TRBD2,.,17,TRBV10-3,CAISPNSGTNSYNEQFF,TGTGCCATCAGTCCGAATAGCGGGACGAACTCATACAATGAGCAGTTCTTC
TRBJ1-1,TRBD1,.,15,TRBV5-1,CASSPPRGPGTEAFF,TGCGCCAGCAGCCCCCCAAGGGGGCCCGGGACTGAAGCTTTCTTT
TRBJ2-2,.,.,12,TRBV14,CASSQALGELFF,TGTGCCAGCAGCCAAGCCCTGGGGGAGCTGTTTTTT
TRBJ2-1,.,.,16,TRBV4-3,CASSRRQGSSYNEQFF,TGCGCCAGCAGCCGACGGCAGGGGAGCTCCTACAATGAGCAGTTCTTC
TRBJ2-3,.,.,17,TRBV11-2,CASSPTGGVSSTDTQYF,TGTGCCAGCAGCCCCACCGGCGGGGTTTCTAGCACAGATACGCAGTATTTT
TRBJ2-7,.,few,12,TRBV7-2,CASSLPTPEQYF,TGTGCCAGCAGCTTACCTACACCCGAGCAGTACTTC
TRBJ2-2,TRBD2,many,16,TRBV7-6,CASSLWSSGNTGELFF,TGTGCCAGCAGCTTATGGTCTAGCGGGAACACCGGGGAGCTGTTTTTT
TRBJ2-7,.,many,15,TRBV28,CASSLWAGALGEQYF,TGTGCCAGCAGTTTGTGGGCAGGGGCTCTGGGCGAGCAGTACTTC
TRBJ2-7,.,many,12,TRBV7-9,CASSRILDEQYF,TGTGCCAGCAGCCGTATCCTGGACGAGCAGTACTTC
TRBJ1-1,.,.,16,TRBV5-1,CASSLALGSMNTEAFF,TGCGCCAGCAGCTTGGCGCTGGGATCGATGAACACTGAAGCTTTCTTT
TRBJ2-1,.,.,15,TRBV6-2/TRBV6-3,CASSYRGQVHNEQFF,TGTGCCAGCAGTTACCGCGGCCAGGTCCACAATGAGCAGTTCTTC
TRBJ2-7,.,.,14,TRBV20-1,CSARARGRPHEQYF,TGCAGTGCTAGAGCGCGGGGACGTCCCCACGAGCAGTACTTC
TRBJ2-7,TRBD2,few,15,TRBV20-1,CSATLSGGRFDEQYF,TGCAGTGCTACCCTGAGCGGGGGGCGTTTCGACGAGCAGTACTTC
TRBJ1-4,.,few,16,TRBV5-6,CASSRPTGRANEKLFF,TGTGCCAGCAGCCGGCCCACAGGGCGGGCTAATGAAAAACTGTTTTTT
TRBJ2-1,.,few,16,TRBV3-1,CASSPEGTRVDNEQFF,TGTGCCAGCAGCCCGGAGGGGACAAGGGTGGACAATGAGCAGTTCTTC
TRBJ2-5,.,many,13,TRBV20-1,CSAERIVQETQYF,TGCAGTGCCGAGAGGATCGTCCAAGAGACCCAGTACTTC